This T cell receptor beta chain was identified during a study of T cell repertoires in cytomegalovirus infection. Study as a whole: The authors used CMV epitopes that were HLA-C-restricted (recently identified) and HLA-B-restricted (well studied). From public TCR beta signatures came an indication of both CMV infection and matching HLA type.

Study-level points and caveats: Adding up the frequency of public TCR beta families identified people who carried CMV plus the relevant HLA. It was HLA-C-restricted CMV-specific TCR beta clonotypes that dominated the response ex vivo.

A single record per CDR3 protein comes from TCRdb applying MiXCR to the reads. The sample consists of 700,000 to 950,000 distinct CDR3 sequences, about 33% of them appearing once. CDR3 length: 13 amino acids. With 8 bases removed from V and 5 bases from J, the gap between germline ends came to 15 bases. Germline V gene data show CDR1 as MNHEY and CDR2 as SVGAGI. As to this clonotype: Its antigen is still unknown.

The clonotype originates from a human donor in good health (CMV status not recorded). Some clones in this sample may be carry-over from other donors' samples. This sample comprised cultured CD8+ T cells from PBMCs, obtained from culture after CMV antigen stimulation. This chain connects TRBV6-5 to TRBJ1-2; possible D gene TRBD1, 6 bases. CDR3 loop: CASGYGTPYGYTF. The CDR3 DNA reads as TGTGCCAGCGGCTACGGGACACCGTATGGCTACACCTTC.